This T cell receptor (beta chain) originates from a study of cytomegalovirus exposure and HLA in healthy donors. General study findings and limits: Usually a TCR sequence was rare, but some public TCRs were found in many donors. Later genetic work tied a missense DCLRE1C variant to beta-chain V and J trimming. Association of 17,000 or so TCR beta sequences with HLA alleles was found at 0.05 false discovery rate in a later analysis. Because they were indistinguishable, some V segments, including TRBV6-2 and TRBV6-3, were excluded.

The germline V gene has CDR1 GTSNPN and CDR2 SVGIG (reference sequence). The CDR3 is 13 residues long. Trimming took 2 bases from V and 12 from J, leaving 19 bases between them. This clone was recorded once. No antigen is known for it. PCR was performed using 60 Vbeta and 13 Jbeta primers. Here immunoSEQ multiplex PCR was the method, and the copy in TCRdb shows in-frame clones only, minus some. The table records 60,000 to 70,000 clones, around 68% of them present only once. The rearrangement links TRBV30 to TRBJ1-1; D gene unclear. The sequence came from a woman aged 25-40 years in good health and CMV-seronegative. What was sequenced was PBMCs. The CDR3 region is CAWSSGKRVWTFF. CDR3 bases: TGTGCCTGGAGTTCCGGGAAGAGGGTGTGGACTTTCTTT.